Below, 14 T cell receptor beta chains from the same sample are listed, as sequenced in a study of cytomegalovirus exposure and HLA in healthy donors. A multiplex PCR was run with 60 Vbeta primers and 13 Jbeta primers. Data came from immunoSEQ multiplex PCR; TCRdb stores just in-frame clones and leaves some out. This sample carries more than 90,000 clones, 60% to 80% of them seen once, and the ten largest clones take about 16%. Specimen: PBMCs. These receptors originate from a man over 45 in good health and CMV-seropositive.

A few counts support this clone. The rearrangement joins TRBV5-5 to TRBJ2-7; 9 nucleotides match TRBD1. Germline assignment: CDR1 SGHKS and CDR2 YYEKEE (reference sequence). V lost 4 bases to trimming and J lost 2 bases; unmatched junction nucleotides: 1. The CDR3 totals 13 residues. The CDR3 DNA reads TGTGCCAGCAGCCGACAGGGGGCCTACGAGCAGTACTTC. This sequence encodes CASSRQGAYEQYF.

The chain uses TRBV5-4 and TRBJ1-5; no clear D gene. The germline V gene has CDR1 SGHNT and CDR2 YYREEE (reference sequence). V gave up 1 base and J gave up 0 bases, with 2 bases separating them. CDR3 length: 13 amino acids. In DNA, the CDR3 is TGTGCCAGCAGCTTGCATAGCAATCAGCCCCAGCATTTT. This sequence encodes CASSLHSNQPQHF.

The chain carries TRBV29-1 and TRBJ1-3; maybe TRBD1 (6 bases). This CDR3 region has 14 residues. Trimming left V 8 bases short and J 0 bases short, with 14 bases between. Germline V gives CDR1 SQVTM, CDR2 ANQGSEA. The DNA of the CDR3 is TGCAGCACTACTGGGGGCTTCTCTGGAAACACCATATATTTT. Its protein product is CSTTGGFSGNTIYF.

This sequence joins TRBV5-1 and TRBJ2-7; D not resolved. CDR1 is SGHRS, CDR2 YFSETQ, per germline. V was trimmed by 5 bases and J by 0 bases, leaving 15 bases between them. This CDR3 comprises 15 residues. Here the CDR3 DNA reads TGCGCCAGCAGTAAGACCGCCTCTAGCTCCTACGAGCAGTACTTC. It translates to CASSKTASSSYEQYF.

The V gene is TRBV5-4, the J gene TRBJ2-5; D might be TRBD2 (5 bases). The germline gives CDR1 SGHNT, CDR2 YYREEE (reference sequence). The length of the CDR3 is 15 residues. Trimming took off 3 bases at V and 1 base at J, with 13 bases between the two ends. The CDR3 loop reads CASSSREGSQETQYF. The CDR3 nucleotides read TGTGCCAGCAGCTCGAGAGAGGGTTCCCAAGAGACCCAGTACTTC.

Here the CDR3 DNA reads TGTGCCAGCAGTTACGGGCAGGGAGGCGGCTACACCTTC. Protein: CASSYGQGGGYTF. The genes are TRBV6-5 and TRBJ1-2; the D gene is possibly TRBD1 (5 bases). The V and J ends lost 2 bases and 8 bases respectively, with 12 bases between them. The V gene's germline CDR1 is MNHEY and CDR2 SVGAGI. The CDR3 totals 13 residues.

The rearrangement links TRBV9 to TRBJ2-5; 10 bases are a match to TRBD1. CDR1 and CDR2 from the germline V gene are SGDLS and YYNGEE. Trimming at V came to 4 bases and at J to 3 bases, leaving 3 bases not matched to a gene. This CDR3 comprises 14 residues. Here the CDR3 DNA reads TGTGCCAGCAGCTTGGGGACAGGGGAAGAGACCCAGTACTTC. Its translation is CASSLGTGEETQYF.

The chain recombines TRBV11-3 with TRBJ2-3, with TRBD2 matching over 7 bases. Germline CDR1 reads SGHNT; CDR2 reads YENEEA. The trim removed 1 base at V and 6 bases at J, leaving 10 bases unmatched. The CDR3 extends over 16 amino acids. The CDR3 coding sequence is TGTGCCAGCAGCTTAGCCCTGACTAGCCGTGGGGATACGCAGTATTTT. This gives the protein CASSLALTSRGDTQYF. The full variable domain, rest sourced from reference TRBV11-3 and TRBJ2-3, is EAGVVQSPRYKIIEKKQPVAFWCNPISGHNTLYWYLQNLGQGPELLIRYENEEAVDDSQLPKDRFSAERLKGVDSTLKIQPAELGDSAVYLCASSLALTSRGDTQYFGPGTRLTVL.

The chain couples TRBV6-1 to TRBJ2-7, with D hard to call. The V end lost 2 bases, the J end lost 3 bases, and 5 bases lay between the germline ends. In germline, CDR1 is MNHNS, CDR2 SASEGT. This CDR3 has 12 residues. CDR3 DNA sequence: TGTGCCAGCAGTGAACCCAACTACGAGCAGTACTTC. Residues: CASSEPNYEQYF.

This chain uses TRBV2 with TRBJ2-1; unclear D gene. The CDR3 runs to 16 residues. Per germline, CDR1 SNHLY and CDR2 FYNNEI. V lost 6 bases to trimming and J lost 0 bases, with 15 bases between them. The CDR3 DNA reads as TGTGCCAGCAGCCCGCGAACAGTTAGCTCCTACAATGAGCAGTTCTTC. Its translation: CASSPRTVSSYNEQFF. Looking up the rest from reference TRBV2 and TRBJ2-1 gives the full variable domain: EPEVTQTPSHQVTQMGQEVILRCVPISNHLYFYWYRQILGQKVEFLVSFYNNEISEKSEIFDDQFSVERPDGSNFTLKIRSTKLEDSAMYFCASSPRTVSSYNEQFFGPGTRLTVL.

The J gene is TRBJ1-1, the V gene TRBV27; weak D call: TRBD1 (5 bases). Trimming took 3 bases from V and 5 from J, leaving 13 bases between them. Looked up from germline, CDR1 is MNHEY and CDR2 is SMNVEV (reference sequence). There are 14 residues in the CDR3. In DNA, the CDR3 is TGTGCCAGCAGTTTGAGAACTGGGGGGACTGAAGCTTTCTTT. It codes for CASSLRTGGTEAFF.

This clone was recorded only once. The V and J genes are TRBV2 and TRBJ1-2, with D perhaps matching TRBD1 (6 bases). Trimming removed 4 bases from V and 2 bases from J, with 17 bases in between. The CDR3 is made up of 16 amino acids. The germline gives CDR1 SNHLY, CDR2 FYNNEI. CDR3: CASSVSQGIRNYGYTF. DNA for the CDR3: TGTGCCAGCAGTGTATCTCAGGGGATAAGGAACTATGGCTACACCTTC.

This sequence joins TRBV7-9 and TRBJ1-1; D remains unclear. In germline, CDR1 is SEHNR, CDR2 FQNEAQ (reference sequence). Trimming left V 7 bases short and J 4 bases short, with 13 bases between. The CDR3 sequence is 13 residues long. CDR3 nucleotide sequence: TGTGCCAGCATAGCCCCCCCCGCCACTGAAGCTTTCTTT. It encodes CASIAPPATEAFF. Full variable domain (rest looked up from reference TRBV7-9 and TRBJ1-1): DTGVSQNPRHKITKRGQNVTFRCDPISEHNRLYWYRQTLGQGPEFLTYFQNEAQLEKSRLLSDRFSAERPKGSFSTLEIQRTEQGDSAMYLCASIAPPATEAFFGQGTRLTVV.

This chain connects TRBV29-1 to TRBJ2-5, with 8 positions matching TRBD2. The germline V gene has CDR1 SQVTM and CDR2 ANQGSEA. V was clipped by 8 bases and J by 5 bases; unmatched bases: 10. This CDR3 spans 13 amino acids. In DNA form, the CDR3 reads TGCAGCTCCCACGCGGGCGGGAGGGAGACCCAGTACTTC. As protein: CSSHAGGRETQYF.